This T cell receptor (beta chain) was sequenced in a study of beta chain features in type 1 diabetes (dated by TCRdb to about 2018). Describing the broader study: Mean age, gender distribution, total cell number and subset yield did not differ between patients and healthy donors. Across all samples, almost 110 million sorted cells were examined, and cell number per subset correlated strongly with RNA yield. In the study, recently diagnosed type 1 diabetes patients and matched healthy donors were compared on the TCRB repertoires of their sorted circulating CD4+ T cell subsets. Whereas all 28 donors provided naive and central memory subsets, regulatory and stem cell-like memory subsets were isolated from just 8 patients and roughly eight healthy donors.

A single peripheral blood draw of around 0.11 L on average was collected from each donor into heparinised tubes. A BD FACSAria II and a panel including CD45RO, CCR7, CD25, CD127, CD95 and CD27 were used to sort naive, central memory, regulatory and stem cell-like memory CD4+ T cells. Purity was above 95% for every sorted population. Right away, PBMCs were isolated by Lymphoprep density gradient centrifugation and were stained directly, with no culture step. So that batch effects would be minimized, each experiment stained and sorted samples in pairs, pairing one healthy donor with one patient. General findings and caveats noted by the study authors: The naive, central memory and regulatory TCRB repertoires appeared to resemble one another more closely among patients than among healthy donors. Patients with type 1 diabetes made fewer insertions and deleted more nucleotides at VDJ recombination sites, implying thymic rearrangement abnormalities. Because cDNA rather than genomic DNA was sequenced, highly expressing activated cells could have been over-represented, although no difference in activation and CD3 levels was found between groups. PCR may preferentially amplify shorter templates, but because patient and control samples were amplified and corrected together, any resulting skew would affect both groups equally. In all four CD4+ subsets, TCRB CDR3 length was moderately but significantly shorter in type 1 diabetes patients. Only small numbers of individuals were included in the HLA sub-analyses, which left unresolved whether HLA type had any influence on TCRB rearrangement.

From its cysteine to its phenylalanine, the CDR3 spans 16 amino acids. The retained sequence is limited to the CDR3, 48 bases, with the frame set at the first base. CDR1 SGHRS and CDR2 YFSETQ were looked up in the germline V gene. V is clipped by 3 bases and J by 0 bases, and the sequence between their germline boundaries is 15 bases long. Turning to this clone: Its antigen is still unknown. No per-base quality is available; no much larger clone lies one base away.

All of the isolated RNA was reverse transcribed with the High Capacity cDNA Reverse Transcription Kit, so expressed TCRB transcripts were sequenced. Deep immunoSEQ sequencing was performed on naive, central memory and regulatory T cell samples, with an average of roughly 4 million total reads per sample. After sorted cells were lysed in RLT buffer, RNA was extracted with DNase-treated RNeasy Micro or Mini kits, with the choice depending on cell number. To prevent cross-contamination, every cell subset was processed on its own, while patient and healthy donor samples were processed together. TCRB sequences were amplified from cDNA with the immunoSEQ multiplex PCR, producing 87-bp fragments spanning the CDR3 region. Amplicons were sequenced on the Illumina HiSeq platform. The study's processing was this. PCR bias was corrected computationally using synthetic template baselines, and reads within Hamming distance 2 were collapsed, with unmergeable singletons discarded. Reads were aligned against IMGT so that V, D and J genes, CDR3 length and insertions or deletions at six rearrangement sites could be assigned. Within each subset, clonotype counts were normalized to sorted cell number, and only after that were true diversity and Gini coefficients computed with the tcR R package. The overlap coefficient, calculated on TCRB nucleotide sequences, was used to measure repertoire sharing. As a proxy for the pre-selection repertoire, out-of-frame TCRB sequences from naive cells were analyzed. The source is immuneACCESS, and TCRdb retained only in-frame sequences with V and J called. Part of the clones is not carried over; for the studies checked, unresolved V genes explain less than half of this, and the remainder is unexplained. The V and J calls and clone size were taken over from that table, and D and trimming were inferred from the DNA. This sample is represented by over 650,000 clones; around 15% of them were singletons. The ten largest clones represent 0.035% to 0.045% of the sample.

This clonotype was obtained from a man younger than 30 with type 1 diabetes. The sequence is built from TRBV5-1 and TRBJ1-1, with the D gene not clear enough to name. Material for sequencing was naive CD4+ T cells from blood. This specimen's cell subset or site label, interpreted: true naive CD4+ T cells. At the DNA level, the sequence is TGCGCCAGCAGCTACCGCGGGCAGGCCTTGAACACTGAAGCTTTCTTT. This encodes CASSYRGQALNTEAFF.